The rows below give T cell receptor beta chains drawn from one sample of a study of T cells after yellow fever vaccination. One entry per CDR3 protein, called by TCRdb with MiXCR from the 5' RACE reads. The sample includes about 150,000 distinct CDR3 sequences, under 8% seen only once; the top ten take about 0.6%. Sequences were derived from CD4+ T cells sorted from PBMCs, sampled 10 days after the yellow fever booster vaccination. Receptors originate from a young man who received the YFV17D yellow fever vaccine. Both conserved end residues are part of each CDR3. Fields, in order: J gene, clone size, V gene, D gene, CDR3 length, CDR3 protein, CDR3 DNA. The D gene is left open where the match is weak. Size is omitted from some rows. Given values are once, few, many or a class for expanded clones.

TRBJ2-5 | NA | TRBV7-2 | NA | 12 | CASSLYLETQYF | TGTGCCAGCAGCTTATATTTGGAGACCCAGTACTTC
TRBJ2-3 | many | TRBV30 | NA | 14 | CAWDNPVSTDTQYF | TGTGCCTGGGATAATCCGGTTAGCACAGATACGCAGTATTTT
TRBJ2-7 | NA | TRBV3-1 | TRBD2 | 15 | CASSLRGGRAYEQYF | TGTGCCAGCAGCCTAAGAGGCGGGAGGGCCTACGAGCAGTACTTC
TRBJ2-1 | many | TRBV4-3 | TRBD1 | 15 | CASSLLPGTGNEQFF | TGCGCCAGCAGCCTCCTCCCGGGGACAGGGAATGAGCAGTTCTTC
TRBJ2-1 | few | TRBV4-3 | NA | 16 | CASSQEVPSSYNEQFF | TGCGCCAGCAGCCAAGAGGTGCCAAGCTCCTACAATGAGCAGTTCTTC
TRBJ1-5 | many | TRBV2 | NA | 13 | CASSWDSNQPQHF | TGTGCCAGCAGTTGGGACAGCAATCAGCCCCAGCATTTT
TRBJ2-1 | many | TRBV20-1 | TRBD2 | 13 | CSPGGEGRNEQFF | TGCAGTCCCGGGGGGGAGGGTAGAAATGAGCAGTTCTTC
TRBJ2-5 | many | TRBV5-1 | TRBD2 | 13 | CASTRGGQETQYF | TGCGCCAGCACCCGGGGGGGCCAAGAGACCCAGTACTTC
TRBJ2-3 | many | TRBV7-2 | NA | 15 | CASSLAGLGGDTQYF | TGTGCCAGCAGCTTAGCGGGTCTGGGGGGAGATACGCAGTATTTT
TRBJ2-1 | many | TRBV7-1 | TRBD2 | 22 | CASSSPRGPPPGLAGVRGEQFF | TGTGCCAGCAGCTCCCCGCGGGGTCCGCCTCCGGGACTAGCGGGAGTTCGGGGTGAGCAGTTCTTC
TRBJ2-3 | many | TRBV28 | TRBD2 | 15 | CASSHLAGVADTQYF | TGTGCCAGCAGTCACCTAGCGGGAGTCGCAGATACGCAGTATTTT
TRBJ1-6 | many | TRBV15 | NA | 15 | CATSRRNSYNSPLHF | TGTGCCACCAGCAGACGGAACTCCTATAATTCACCCCTCCACTTT
TRBJ1-3 | many | TRBV12-3/TRBV12-4 | NA | 14 | CASSLERGGNTIYF | TGTGCCAGCAGTTTAGAAAGAGGTGGAAACACCATATATTTT
TRBJ2-3 | few | TRBV7-9 | NA | 12 | CASGTRQHTQYF | TGTGCCAGCGGCACCCGCCAGCATACGCAGTATTTT
TRBJ1-2 | many | TRBV15 | NA | 16 | CATSRERQRPNYGYTF | TGTGCCACCAGCAGAGAGAGACAGCGTCCTAACTATGGCTACACCTTC
TRBJ2-7 | many | TRBV29-1 | TRBD2 | 13 | CSVVAGGGYEQYF | TGCAGCGTTGTCGCGGGAGGGGGATACGAGCAGTACTTC
TRBJ2-1 | many | TRBV10-3 | NA | 14 | CAISLGSESNEQFF | TGTGCCATCAGTCTTGGGAGTGAGTCCAATGAGCAGTTCTTC
TRBJ2-7 | NA | TRBV5-1 | TRBD2 | 16 | CASSYSWGGLSYEQYF | TGCGCCAGCAGCTACTCGTGGGGAGGGCTCTCCTACGAGCAGTACTTC
TRBJ2-7 | many | TRBV7-9 | TRBD2 | 15 | CASSLGSGRADEQYF | TGTGCCAGCAGCTTAGGGAGCGGGAGGGCCGACGAGCAGTACTTC
TRBJ1-4 | many | TRBV5-1 | NA | 14 | CASSPLVWNEKLFF | TGCGCCAGCAGCCCCCTGGTATGGAATGAAAAACTGTTTTTT
TRBJ1-1 | many | TRBV27 | NA | 15 | CASRTPGPWNTEAFF | TGTGCCAGCAGGACCCCGGGACCGTGGAACACTGAAGCTTTCTTT
TRBJ2-1 | many | TRBV18 | NA | 15 | CASSSLQLLGDEQFF | TGTGCCAGCTCATCCCTCCAACTACTGGGCGATGAGCAGTTCTTC
TRBJ2-5 | many | TRBV7-8 | NA | 14 | CASSLDGGFETQYF | TGTGCCAGCAGCTTAGACGGCGGGTTTGAGACCCAGTACTTC
TRBJ1-5 | many | TRBV5-1 | NA | 14 | CASSLEAGDQPQHF | TGCGCCAGCAGCTTGGAAGCAGGGGATCAGCCCCAGCATTTT